This TCR beta chain originates from a study of somatic mutations in cytotoxic T cells in rheumatoid arthritis (TCRdb year 2017). Turning to the overall study: Right after diagnosis and prior to the start of any treatment, about 29 ml EDTA of peripheral blood was drawn from patients. A FACSAria II or Sony SH800 was used to flow-sort some V beta antibody-stained T-cell populations at nearly 100% purity, and TCRB sequencing was also done on sorted V beta1+ cells. The study asked whether expanded CD8+ T-cell clones in newly diagnosed, untreated rheumatoid arthritis carry somatic mutations, and used TCRB deep sequencing to characterize clonality. A total of 65 or so rheumatoid arthritis patients and under 25 healthy controls underwent TCRB deep sequencing. Median age was essentially the same in the patient group and the control group.

Concerning this clone itself: The antigen it binds to is not known. No base quality values were provided; no much bigger clone lies one nucleotide off.

The immunoSEQ assay was applied to genomic DNA for TCRB CDR3 sequencing. On the study's bioinformatics: Only a few patient CD8+ clones larger than 1% matched published virus-specific TCRB sequences when compared against them. The analyses included only productive TCRB rearrangements. Defining a clone by its unique TCRB CDR3 sequence, the study calculated clonality as a productive clonality index derived from Shannon entropy. Repertoire overlap for a pair of samples was computed from each clone's template counts relative to total templates per sample. A correlation with a Spearman r of approximately 0.58 was found between V-gene usage by flow cytometry and V-gene usage by TCRB sequencing. Drawn from immuneACCESS, this table holds only the in-frame rearrangements with V and J called that TCRdb kept. Clones are partly lost; checked studies trace under half to an unresolved V gene and leave the rest unexplained. That table supplies the V and J calls and clone size; D and trimming were determined from the DNA. The sample profile shows about 20,000 clones; over 75% of them were found once. Roughly 10% of the sample is in the top ten clones.

On an AutoMACS, CD4+ and CD8+ cells were isolated via positive magnetic bead selection, and their purity was verified by flow cytometry. After a first flow cytometry screen using a TCR V beta antibody panel, clonal expansions were characterized through TCRB deep sequencing of sorted CD8+ fractions. Ficoll-Paque PLUS density gradient separation was used to isolate peripheral blood mononuclear cells. DNA from CD4-enriched, CD8-enriched or PBMC samples was extracted using Nucleospin Tissue or Tissue XS kits and then quantified on a Qubit 2.0 fluorometer. Study-level results and caveats: It was unknown which antigens the expanded CD8+ clones targeted, and their absence from virus-specific databases did not exclude viral specificity. The finding that TRBV07 was slightly underrepresented in patients was left unadjusted for multiple comparisons. CD8+ T-cell clonality did not differ significantly between rheumatoid arthritis patients and age-matched healthy controls. Healthy controls showed no age-related increase in CD8+ clonality, whereas patients did (Spearman r ~ 0.49). Several identical CD8+ TCRB sequences were found in both blood and synovial fluid, and in about an eighth of the roughly 65 patients the largest CD8+ clone exceeded 20% of CD8+ cells.

CDR1 and CDR2 were assigned from the germline V gene as SGDLS and YYNGEE. Spanning cysteine to phenylalanine, the CDR3 consists of 18 amino acids. Of the read, only the CDR3 DNA is kept; its 54 bases are in frame from base 1. A distance of 24 bases separates the germline ends of V and J, which lose 4 bases and 2 bases respectively. The chain employs TRBV9 and TRBJ1-2; a tentative D match to TRBD1 spans 5 bases. Material for sequencing was CD8+ T cells sorted from blood. The clonotype comes from an adult with rheumatoid arthritis. The DNA sequence is given as TGTGCCAGCAGCCCTACATTAAGGTGGGAGGGGAGGAACTATGGCTACACCTTC. This encodes CASSPTLRWEGRNYGYTF.